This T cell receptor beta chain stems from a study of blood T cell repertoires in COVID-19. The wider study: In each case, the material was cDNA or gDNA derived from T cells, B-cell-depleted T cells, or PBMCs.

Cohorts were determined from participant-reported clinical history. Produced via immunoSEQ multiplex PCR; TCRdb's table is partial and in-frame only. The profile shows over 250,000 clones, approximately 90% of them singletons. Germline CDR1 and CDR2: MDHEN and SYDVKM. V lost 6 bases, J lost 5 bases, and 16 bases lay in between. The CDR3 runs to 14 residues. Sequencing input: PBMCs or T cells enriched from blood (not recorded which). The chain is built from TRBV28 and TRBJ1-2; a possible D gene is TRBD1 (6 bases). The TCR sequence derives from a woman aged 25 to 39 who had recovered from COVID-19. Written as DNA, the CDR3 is TGTGCCAGCAGCCTCCCGACAGGTCCTTATGGCTACACCTTC. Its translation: CASSLPTGPYGYTF.